The 28 T cell receptor beta chains given below trace back to one sample, sequenced in a study of OX40 agonist ivuxolimab in advanced cancers. Clones were read by immunoSEQ multiplex PCR, and TCRdb kept only the in-frame ones, dropping some. Found here are tens of thousands of clones, approximately 81% of them singletons; the top ten hold 0.6% to 0.8%. Source: CD4+ or CD8+ T cells sorted from blood, taken in a trial of the OX40 agonist ivuxolimab. Source of these receptors: an adult with an advanced solid tumor such as melanoma, head and neck, liver or kidney cancer.

This chain joins TRBV6-6 and TRBJ2-3; 8 nucleotides agree with TRBD2. Per germline, CDR1 MNHNY and CDR2 SVGAGI (reference sequence). With 6 bases clipped from V and 3 bases from J, the junction kept 5 bases outside the gene matches. The CDR3 loop spans 14 amino acids. CDR3 nucleotide sequence: TGTGCCAGCAGACCGGGGGGGGGAACAGATACGCAGTATTTT. Translated, it gives CASRPGGGTDTQYF.

This chain links TRBV5-1 with TRBJ2-7; no clear D gene. V dropped 2 bases and J dropped 7 bases, with 25 bases sitting between them. The CDR3 is made up of 17 amino acids. The germline gives CDR1 SGHRS, CDR2 YFSETQ. The CDR3 nucleotides are TGCGCCAGCAGCTTAAGAAGGGCAGACAATCCTCTTGGGGAGCAGTACTTC. It yields the protein CASSLRRADNPLGEQYF. The full variable domain, completed using reference TRBV5-1 and TRBJ2-7, is KAGVTQTPRYLIKTRGQQVTLSCSPISGHRSVSWYQQTPGQGLQFLFEYFSETQRNKGNFPGRFSGRQFSNSRSEMNVSTLELGDSALYLCASSLRRADNPLGEQYFGPGTRLTVT.

In this sample, this clone is medium-sized (0.01 to 0.1%). The chain links TRBV10-1 to TRBJ1-6; D is unclear. The CDR3 has 16 amino acids. Germline V gene data show CDR1 as WNHNN and CDR2 as SYGVQD (reference sequence). V was shortened by 2 bases and J by 8 bases, with 16 bases between the two germline ends. The CDR3 region has the DNA TGCGCCAGCAGTGAGCAGGACCCCACTGTAGATTCACCCCTCCACTTT. This codes for CASSEQDPTVDSPLHF.

The V and J genes are TRBV7-6 and TRBJ1-5; D is uncertain. The CDR3 consists of 15 residues. The V and J ends lost 0 bases and 7 bases respectively, with 13 bases between them. Germline CDR1 is SGHVS and CDR2 is FNYEAQ. The CDR3 loop is CASSLAPGRSQPQHF. For the CDR3, the DNA is TGTGCCAGCAGCTTAGCCCCGGGCAGGAGCCAGCCCCAGCATTTT.

In DNA, the CDR3 is TGCAGTGCTAGAGATAACTATGGCTACACCTTC. It encodes CSARDNYGYTF. The chain recombines TRBV20-1 with TRBJ1-2; D is unclear. V was cut by 0 bases and J by 1 base, with 0 bases left in between. The CDR3 runs to 11 residues. Germline V lookup: CDR1 DFQATT, CDR2 SNEGSKA (reference sequence).

J is TRBJ2-1 and V is TRBV18; TRBD2 aligns across 9 bases. The CDR3 consists of 19 residues. Germline V gene data show CDR1 as KGHSH and CDR2 as LQKENI. V trimming: 3 bases; J trimming: 0 bases; junction bases outside the gene matches: 12. For the CDR3, the DNA is TGTGCCAGCTCACCCCGGGGCCCTAGCGGGACCAGCTCCTACAATGAGCAGTTCTTC. This gives the protein CASSPRGPSGTSSYNEQFF. The whole variable domain, remainder taken from reference TRBV18 and TRBJ2-1, is NAGVMQNPRHLVRRRGQEARLRCSPMKGHSHVYWYRQLPEEGLKFMVYLQKENIIDESGMPKERFSAEFPKEGPSILRIQQVVRGDSAAYFCASSPRGPSGTSSYNEQFFGPGTRLTVL.

This clone was detected once. The chain recombines TRBV7-6 with TRBJ2-5; D is undetermined. The germline CDR1 and CDR2 sequences are SGHVS and FNYEAQ. With 3 bases removed from V and 2 bases from J, the gap between germline ends came to 10 bases. This CDR3 is built from 14 residues. The CDR3 here is CASSFSQSQETQYF. The CDR3 DNA follows: TGTGCCAGCAGCTTCAGTCAGTCACAAGAGACCCAGTACTTC. The whole variable domain, filled in from reference TRBV7-6 and TRBJ2-5, reads GAGVSQSPRYKVTKRGQDVALRCDPISGHVSLYWYRQALGQGPEFLTYFNYEAQQDKSGLPNDRFSAERPEGSISTLTIQRTEQRDSAMYRCASSFSQSQETQYFGPGTRLLVL.

The chain carries TRBV6-5 and TRBJ1-6; the D is unclear. V lost 0 bases to trimming and J lost 5 bases, with 8 bases between them. The germline V gene encodes CDR1 MNHEY and CDR2 SVGAGI. This CDR3 contains 15 residues. The CDR3: CASSYSQLNNSPLHF. CDR3 in DNA: TGTGCCAGCAGTTACTCGCAGCTTAATAATTCACCCCTCCACTTT.

This rearrangement joins TRBV12-5 to TRBJ1-2; possible D gene TRBD1, 6 bases. This CDR3 contains 14 residues. Trimming took off 9 bases at V and 2 bases at J, with 16 bases between the two ends. Germline CDR1 LGHNT, CDR2 FRNRAP. CDR3 region: CASARDTRNYGYTF. The CDR3 coding sequence is TGTGCTAGCGCTCGGGACACCCGAAACTATGGCTACACCTTC.

This rearrangement joins TRBV11-2 to TRBJ2-5, with D possibly TRBD2 on 5 matching bases. V was pared by 3 bases and J by 5 bases, with 16 bases between. The CDR3 has 15 residues. Germline-derived CDR1 and CDR2 are SGHAT and FQNNGV. For the CDR3, the DNA is TGTGCCAGCAGCTTTGAGCGGACCCAAGCGGAGACCCAGTACTTC. Its protein product is CASSFERTQAETQYF. Using reference TRBV11-2 and TRBJ2-5 for the parts outside the CDR3, the full variable domain is EAGVAQSPRYKIIEKRQSVAFWCNPISGHATLYWYQQILGQGPKLLIQFQNNGVVDDSQLPKDRFSAERLKGVDSTLKIQPAKLEDSAVYLCASSFERTQAETQYFGPGTRLLVL.

This clone has at least ten counts. This chain uses TRBV4-2 with TRBJ1-6, with D unclear. The CDR3 is made up of 15 amino acids. The germline CDR1 and CDR2 sequences are LGHNA and YNFKEQ. Trimming removed 0 bases at V and 10 bases at J, with 13 bases between. The CDR3 DNA follows: TGTGCCAGCAGCCAAGATGGGGATAGGAGGTCACCCCTCCACTTT. This encodes CASSQDGDRRSPLHF.

The chain couples TRBV16 to TRBJ1-4; D is unclear. CDR3 length: 13 residues. From germline, CDR1 is KGHSY and CDR2 FQNENV. Trimming stripped 4 bases from V and 8 bases from J, with 11 bases between. This CDR3 reads CASSPYGIEKLFF. The DNA of the CDR3 is TGTGCCAGCAGCCCTTATGGCATCGAAAAACTGTTTTTT.

The chain recombines TRBV11-3 with TRBJ2-5; no reliable D call. Germline values: CDR1 SGHNT, CDR2 YENEEA. The CDR3 loop spans 13 amino acids. V was trimmed by 3 bases and J by 3 bases, leaving 8 bases between them. CDR3 residues: CASSFGQEETQYF. CDR3 coding DNA: TGTGCCAGCAGCTTCGGGCAGGAAGAGACCCAGTACTTC.

The V and J genes are TRBV29-1 and TRBJ2-3; 8 bases map to TRBD2. The germline V gene has CDR1 SQVTM and CDR2 ANQGSEA. The CDR3 consists of 13 residues. Trimming cost V 6 bases and J 0 bases; bases outside gene matches: 2. The CDR3 protein is CSVKRGSTDTQYF. The CDR3 nucleotides are TGCAGCGTAAAGCGGGGGAGCACAGATACGCAGTATTTT.

The J gene is TRBJ1-1, the V gene TRBV5-6; a weak D match, TRBD1 (5 bases). V shed 3 bases and J shed 7 bases, with 13 bases lying between them. Germline V gene sequence: CDR1 SGHDT, CDR2 YYEEEE. The CDR3 covers 13 residues. In nucleotides, the CDR3 is TGTGCCAGCAGCTGGAAACAGAGGGGTGAAGCTTTCTTT. Its translation is CASSWKQRGEAFF.

This chain connects TRBV14 to TRBJ2-3; D unclear. CDR3 size: 11 residues. V was pared by 1 base and J by 5 bases, with 1 base between. Germline V gene lookup returns CDR1 SGHDN and CDR2 FVKESK. The CDR3, as DNA: TGTGCCAGCAGCCAAGTAGATACGCAGTATTTT. This encodes CASSQVDTQYF.

This clone was recorded once. The genes are TRBV10-1 and TRBJ2-5; D is unclear. Germline V gives CDR1 WNHNN, CDR2 SYGVQD (reference sequence). Trimming shortened V by 0 bases and J by 1 base, and 0 bases separated the two germline ends. This CDR3 has 12 residues. The CDR3 coding sequence is TGCGCCAGCAGTGAGTCCCAAGAGACCCAGTACTTC. It yields the protein CASSESQETQYF.

The chain couples TRBV11-3 to TRBJ2-3; TRBD2 aligns across 7 bases. Looked up from germline, CDR1 is SGHNT and CDR2 is YENEEA. The CDR3 is 17 residues long. Germline trimming cut 1 base from V and 4 bases from J; bases unmatched to any gene: 11. CDR3 DNA: TGTGCCAGCAGCTTAGGGGTCCAAAGCGCGGGAGCAGATACGCAGTATTTT. Amino acids: CASSLGVQSAGADTQYF.

The chain recombines TRBV7-2 with TRBJ2-5, with D uncertain. Germline V gene sequence: CDR1 SGHTA, CDR2 FQGNSA. The CDR3 consists of 14 residues. V lost 1 base and J 2 bases, leaving 8 bases between the germline ends. The CDR3 loop reads CASSLVARQETQYF. The CDR3 DNA reads as TGTGCCAGCAGCTTAGTAGCCAGACAAGAGACCCAGTACTTC.

DNA of the CDR3: TGTGCCAGCAGCTTGTACGAGGATAATCAGCCCCAGCATTTT. Translation gives CASSLYEDNQPQHF. J is TRBJ1-5 and V is TRBV5-6; D gene unclear. Trimming took off 1 base at V and 4 bases at J, with 9 bases between the two ends. CDR3 size: 14 residues. Germline assignment: CDR1 SGHDT and CDR2 YYEEEE.

This chain links TRBV6-5 with TRBJ2-1; 7 bases are shared with TRBD2. The J segment lost 6 bases and the V segment lost 0 bases, leaving 2 bases of the junction unmatched. CDR1 and CDR2 (germline): MNHEY, SVGAGI. This CDR3 has 14 amino acids. CDR3 region: CASSYSTSLNEQFF. The DNA for the CDR3 is TGTGCCAGCAGTTACTCGACTAGCCTCAATGAGCAGTTCTTC.

The gene calls are TRBV5-4 and TRBJ2-1, with TRBD2 matching 8 bases. Germline CDR1 reads SGHNT; CDR2 reads YYREEE (reference sequence). The CDR3 is made up of 16 amino acids. V was clipped by 4 bases and J by 8 bases; unmatched bases: 14. The DNA of the CDR3 is TGTGCCAGCAGCCTCCGAGCGGGGGCCCTTTCGGATGAGCAGTTCTTC. Its translation is CASSLRAGALSDEQFF.

This clone occurred once. The J gene is TRBJ1-1, the V gene TRBV2; D may be TRBD1 (5 bases). The CDR3 length is 13 residues. The germline V and J ends were trimmed by 1 base and 4 bases, with 7 bases remaining between them. Germline V gene lookup returns CDR1 SNHLY and CDR2 FYNNEI. The CDR3 reads CASSEGGVTEAFF. In nucleotides, the CDR3 is TGTGCCAGCAGTGAAGGGGGCGTCACTGAAGCTTTCTTT.

The chain links TRBV27 to TRBJ2-4; D gene ambiguous. V lost 7 bases and J lost 7, with 11 bases in between. This CDR3 region has 12 residues. Per the germline V gene, CDR1 is MNHEY and CDR2 is SMNVEV (reference sequence). The CDR3 DNA is TGTGCCAGCAAGGCCCTCGGGAACATTCAGTACTTC. Translated: CASKALGNIQYF.

V usage is TRBV5-1 and J usage is TRBJ2-3, with 8 bases that match TRBD2. The V and J ends lost 4 bases and 4 bases, in that order; junction bases with no gene match: 8. Germline-derived CDR1 and CDR2 are SGHRS and YFSETQ. CDR3 length: 15 residues. The CDR3, as DNA: TGCGCCAGCAGCGTTAGCGGGGCCCTCCCAGATACGCAGTATTTT. Amino acids: CASSVSGALPDTQYF.

This chain links TRBV15 with TRBJ1-3, with TRBD1 as a possible D gene (5 bases). The V end was cut by 1 base, the J end by 4 bases, with 8 bases between. The V gene's germline CDR1 is LNHNV and CDR2 YYDKDF (reference sequence). The length of the CDR3 is 14 residues. CDR3 nucleotides: TGTGCCACCAGCAGAGCCGGGGGGGGAAACACCATATATTTT. This codes for CATSRAGGGNTIYF.

V and J are TRBV2 and TRBJ1-5; no firm D call. V was clipped by 4 bases and J by 0 bases, with 7 bases between them. The CDR3 spans 14 residues. The germline CDR1 and CDR2 sequences are SNHLY and FYNNEI. CDR3 sequence (DNA): TGTGCCAGCAGTGGAATCTATAGCAATCAGCCCCAGCATTTT. Amino acid sequence: CASSGIYSNQPQHF.

The rearrangement links TRBV27 to TRBJ2-7, with 9 bases lining up with TRBD1. V gave up 6 bases and J gave up 2 bases; unmatched junction bases: 2. Germline V gene data show CDR1 as MNHEY and CDR2 as SMNVEV (reference sequence). CDR3 length equals 13 residues. CDR3 in amino acids: CASSRTGAYEQYF. As DNA, the CDR3 is TGTGCCAGCAGCCGGACAGGGGCCTACGAGCAGTACTTC.